This T cell receptor (beta chain) was documented in a study of regulatory T cells in long-lasting Graves disease (dated by TCRdb to the early 2020s). Looking at the study overall: In the newly diagnosed Graves' disease group, patients had been taking antithyroid drugs for less than 3 months. Peripheral blood TCR sequencing and RNA sequencing compared persistent Graves' disease patients with newly diagnosed Graves' disease patients. The study was conducted in China and was registered as a clinical trial. A total of roughly 35 samples underwent TCR sequencing: around 13 from persistent and roughly 20 from newly diagnosed Graves' disease patients.

The time point tag for this specimen amounts to: newly diagnosed GD, antithyroid drugs for less than 3 months. For both TCR sequencing and RNA sequencing, RNA was extracted from PBMCs using TRIzol. Graves' disease was diagnosed according to American Thyroid Association guidelines. Recruitment of patients was carried out at an endocrinology department in Xi'an, China. From each patient, approximately 9.9 milliliters of peripheral blood was collected into an EDTA anticoagulant tube. PBMCs were isolated by Ficoll Paque Plus density gradient separation without further T cell sorting. An Agilent 2100 Bioanalyzer and agarose gel were used to check RNA quality, and a NanoDrop 2000 was used to measure RNA concentration. Preparation of the library involved multiplex PCR. Sequencing took place on an Illumina HiSeq 4000. iRepertoire HTBI primers and Arm-PCR amplification of CDR3 regions were used to construct TCR beta libraries. Gel purification was performed on PCR products prior to sequencing. The paper's processing steps were these. Gene usage analysis of CDR3 amino acid clonotypes relied on the approximately 68 TRBV and about 15 TRBJ segments identified across samples. COPE and FqMerger were used to merge filtered high-quality paired reads into contigs. BLAST was used to align contigs to the IMGT TRBV, TRBD and TRBJ reference genes, and CDR3 was defined following IMGT. Highly expanded clones were defined as clonotypes with a frequency above 0.1%. Shannon entropy served as the measure of repertoire diversity, while the Gini coefficient captured V-J evenness. Clonotypes shared by more than one individual were considered public. TCRdb reran the public reads through fastp at Q25 and MiXCR, keeping productive beta chains. Rows with a matching CDR3 protein are joined into one entry that keeps the most common DNA and genes. These V and J calls originate from TCRdb's pipeline instead of the authors' own analysis. The sample table lists about 500,000 distinct CDR3 sequences, more than 10% of them with a count of one. The ten largest clones represent around 10% of the sample.

A distance of 15 bases separates the germline ends of V and J, which lose 10 bases and 3 bases respectively. CDR1 and CDR2, per the germline V gene (reference sequence), are LNHDA and SQIVND. The CDR3 runs 14 amino acids, cysteine and phenylalanine included. Only the CDR3 portion is preserved as DNA: 42 bases, with reading frame beginning at the first base. Overall study results and their limits: Persistent disease showed preferential use of TRBV28, TRBJ1-2 and TRBJ2-5, whereas newly diagnosed disease favored TRBV20-1 and TRBJ2-1. A larger number of public clonotypes was shared among persistent patients (around 2,700) than among newly diagnosed patients (about 990). Only peripheral blood was studied, because thyroid tissue, the primary lesion, was inaccessible. The authors acknowledged the small sample size as a limitation that may reduce accuracy. Sequencing and analysis were restricted to the TCR beta chain. Lower TCR Shannon entropy and fewer highly expanded clones were observed in persistent Graves' disease patients than in newly diagnosed patients, which suggested clonal expansion.

On this clonotype itself: This receptor's antigen is unknown. Base qualities are not provided; no much larger clone lies one nucleotide away.

This sample also belongs to another study, concerning T cells in Graves' hyperthyroidism and ophthalmopathy. As noted in the second study: A patient counted as having stable Graves' hyperthyroidism if no progression to ophthalmopathy occurred over 18 months of follow-up. Hyperthyroidism patients were newly diagnosed, had a disease duration of under 2 months, and were aged 18 to 65 years. Any patient with an uncontrolled infection, another autoimmune disease, pregnancy or lactation was excluded. Clinical symptoms, serum thyroxine and TRAb, thyroid ultrasound, and orbital computed tomography formed the basis for the diagnoses. The TCR CDR3 was subjected to a first round of RT-PCR using the HTBI primer set and the Qiagen OneStep RT-PCR kit. Blood samples also contained most of the expanded thyroid clonotypes (frequency above 0.001), which suggests that blood repertoires may reflect thyroid immune responses. A 13 V-J signature model separated ophthalmopathy from stable hyperthyroidism, with around 88% sensitivity and roughly 82% specificity in cross-validation and 80%/75% in testing. During validation, the model predicted progression to ophthalmopathy a median of approximately six months ahead of onset, with approximately 71% sensitivity and 72.22% specificity. To identify distinguishing TCR V-J signatures, a discovery cohort of roughly 100 patients was used, comprising some 43 with Graves' ophthalmopathy and around 60 with stable Graves' hyperthyroidism. Whether ophthalmopathy could be predicted prospectively was tested in an independent validation cohort made up of under 20 hyperthyroidism patients plus 17 patients who later progressed to ophthalmopathy. The roughly 99 discovery patients were divided at random into training and test sets in a 7:3 ratio. Thyroid tissue and blood T-cell repertoires from about six Graves' hyperthyroidism patients were also compared in the study. After blood sampling, hyperthyroidism patients were treated with methimazole at a starting dose of 30 mg daily, and ophthalmopathy patients were treated with high-dose intravenous methylprednisolone. Libraries were constructed in a second round of multiplex PCR, after which size selection and purification were carried out. Sequencing of the libraries was done on an Illumina HiSeq2000 using paired-end 100 bp reads. SOAPnuke was used to process the raw data, removing reads that contained adapters or uncalled bases, had a mean Phred below 15, or lacked an exact match to the constant primer or identifier. COPE v1.2.5 was used to merge the high-quality paired reads, and each unique nucleotide sequence was defined as a clonotype. Clonotypes were aligned to IMGT TRBV, TRBD and TRBJ reference segments using MiTCR v1.1. Only V-J combinations with frequency above 0.0001, covering 98% to 99.2% of repertoires, were analysed. The TCS score was defined as F50 (clonal expansion) divided by E x V (chaos), with BLOSUM62-based TCRdist calculated between CDR3 peptides within each V-J. Welch's t-statistics and random forest reduced fewer than 550 V-J features to roughly 13, which were used in a naive Bayes classifier (R e1071). No statistical method was used to set the sample size in advance, and investigators knew the group allocation. TCR Vbeta CDR3 sequencing of roughly 140 peripheral blood samples (43 ophthalmopathy, around 80 hyperthyroidism and roughly 17 progressor patients) is reported in the paper.

Sequencing used peripheral blood mononuclear cells (PBMCs), obtained at new diagnosis, from a patient treated with antithyroid drugs. The sequence is built from TRBV19 and TRBJ2-2; a weak D assignment points to TRBD2 (7 bases agree). The receptor was isolated from a woman aged 25 to 39 with Graves disease. Donor details come from another sample of the same person, matched by shared clones. The bases read TGTGCCACTAAACGGGGGGCGCACACCGGGGAGCTGTTTTTT. This codes for CATKRGAHTGELFF.